This T cell receptor beta chain was obtained from a study of prognosis after radiotherapy for stage I lung cancer. Study in general: Enrolled patients comprised some 13 with newly diagnosed primary stage I lung tumors and five with oligometastatic NSCLC after surgical resection of the primary tumor. Study-level findings and limits: The question of whether the expanded TCR clones were tumor-specific was not determined.

By two-round multiplex PCR, the TCR beta CDR3 was amplified from genomic DNA. Primers specific to each TRBV and TRBJ gene drove first-round PCR. Via MiXCR, TCRdb re-called the multiplex PCR reads, giving one row per CDR3 protein. The table has approximately 16,000 distinct CDR3 sequences, around 29% seen once. For each of two time points, a six-milliliter draw of peripheral blood was taken. Trimming pared 5 bases from V and 0 bases from J, leaving 14 bases between. There are 16 residues in the CDR3. CDR1 is SGHRS and CDR2 is YFSETQ in the germline V gene. In its sample, this clonotype ranks as medium-sized (0.01 to 0.1%). The antigen is unknown.

This sequence was found in a donor over 45 with non-small cell lung cancer. The gene calls are TRBV5-1 and TRBJ2-2, with D possibly TRBD1 on 6 matching bases. The input for sequencing was PBMCs, taken before or after stereotactic body radiation therapy (not recorded which). The CDR3 loop is CASRPTGTTNTGELFF. The CDR3 coding sequence is TGCGCCAGCAGGCCCACCGGGACAACGAACACCGGGGAGCTGTTTTTT.